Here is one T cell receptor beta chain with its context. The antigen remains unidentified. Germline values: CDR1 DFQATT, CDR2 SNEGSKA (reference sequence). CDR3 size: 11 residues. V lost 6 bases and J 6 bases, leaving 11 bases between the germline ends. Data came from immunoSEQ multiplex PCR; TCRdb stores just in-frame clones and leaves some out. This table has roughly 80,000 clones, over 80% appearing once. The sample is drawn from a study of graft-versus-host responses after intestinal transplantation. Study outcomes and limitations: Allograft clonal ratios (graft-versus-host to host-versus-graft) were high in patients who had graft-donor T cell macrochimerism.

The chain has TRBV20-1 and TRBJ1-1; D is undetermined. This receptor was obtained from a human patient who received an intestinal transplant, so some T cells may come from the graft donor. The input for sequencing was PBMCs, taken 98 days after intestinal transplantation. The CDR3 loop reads CSALRGSEAFF. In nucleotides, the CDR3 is TGCAGTGCCCTCCGTGGGTCTGAAGCTTTCTTT.